The next 31 T cell receptor beta chains were all read from a single sample in a study of technical replicates of blood from a handful of donors (dated by TCRdb to 2016 to 2017). Library construction relied on the immunoSEQ multiplex PCR assay. As stored in TCRdb, this immuneACCESS dataset retains in-frame rearrangements with V and J assigned. A fraction of the clones does not appear; measured against another copy, unresolved V genes explain less than half of the discrepancy, and the remainder lacks a known reason. The sample records some 76,000 clones, 95% to 98% of which are singletons. The ten largest account for around 0.22% of the sample. Source material: T cells isolated from PBMCs. Every receptor here comes from a human donor in good health.

The V and J genes are TRBV5-5 and TRBJ2-7; 7 bases are shared with TRBD2. Germline-derived CDR1 and CDR2 are SGHKS and YYEKEE (reference sequence). This CDR3 comprises 14 residues. The junction had 10 bases not matched to a gene; V was cut back by 4 bases and J by 6 bases. CDR3 amino acids: CASSQVDGGSEQYF. The CDR3, as DNA: TGTGCCAGCAGCCAGGTGGACGGGGGGAGCGAGCAGTACTTC.

The rearrangement uses TRBV6-5 and TRBJ1-5, with 9 bases fitting TRBD1. Germline CDR1 reads MNHEY; CDR2 reads SVGAGI. The V gene end was trimmed by 2 bases and the J gene end by 9 bases; junction bases not matched to a gene: 8. This CDR3 contains 15 residues. CDR3 nucleotide sequence: TGTGCCAGCAGTTACGACGGGACAGGGCAGTTGCCCCAGCATTTT. Protein: CASSYDGTGQLPQHF.

The chain is built from TRBV6-1 and TRBJ1-1; perhaps TRBD1 as D (5 bases). CDR3 size: 14 residues. V lost 2 bases and J 7 bases, leaving 14 bases between the germline ends. CDR1 is MNHNS and CDR2 is SASEGT in the germline V gene. The chain's CDR3 is CASSETSGVNEAFF. CDR3 nucleotides: TGTGCCAGCAGTGAAACTTCGGGGGTAAATGAAGCTTTCTTT.

The genes are TRBV30 and TRBJ1-1, with TRBD1 as a possible D gene (6 bases). The CDR3 spans 13 residues. The germline V and J ends were trimmed by 0 bases and 1 base, with 6 bases remaining between them. The germline gives CDR1 GTSNPN, CDR2 SVGIG (reference sequence). In DNA, the CDR3 is TGTGCCTGGAGTGTACAGGGGAACACTGAAGCTTTCTTT. It specifies CAWSVQGNTEAFF.

The V call is TRBV13, the J call TRBJ2-3, with D possibly being TRBD2 (5 bases). The CDR3 covers 13 residues. Germline-derived CDR1 and CDR2 are PRHDT and FYEKMQ (reference sequence). Between the trimmed V and J ends, which lost 5 bases and 6 bases, there was a span of 12 bases. The CDR3 DNA is TGTGCCAGCAGCCCTATGTCGGGGGATACGCAGTATTTT. As protein: CASSPMSGDTQYF. Full variable domain (remainder filled in from reference TRBV13 and TRBJ2-3): AAGVIQSPRHLIKEKRETATLKCYPIPRHDTVYWYQQGPGQDPQFLISFYEKMQSDKGSIPDRFSAQQFSDYHSELNMSSLELGDSALYFCASSPMSGDTQYFGPGTRLTVL.

The chain has TRBV6-5 and TRBJ1-4, with D possibly being TRBD1 (5 bases). Germline CDR1 MNHEY, CDR2 SVGAGI. The CDR3 is made up of 14 amino acids. Trimming took off 8 bases at V and 10 bases at J, with 20 bases between the two ends. The CDR3 protein is CASREGRERGKLFF. CDR3 coding DNA: TGTGCCAGCCGCGAGGGACGGGAGAGAGGAAAACTGTTTTTT.

The chain has TRBV2 and TRBJ2-1; D possibly corresponds to TRBD1 (6 bases). V was trimmed by 3 bases and J by 5 bases, leaving 14 bases between them. CDR3 size: 15 residues. The germline CDR1 and CDR2 sequences are SNHLY and FYNNEI. DNA for the CDR3: TGTGCCAGCAGTGATTACCAGGGGATTCACAATGAGCAGTTCTTC. This gives the protein CASSDYQGIHNEQFF. Full variable domain (remainder filled in from reference TRBV2 and TRBJ2-1): EPEVTQTPSHQVTQMGQEVILRCVPISNHLYFYWYRQILGQKVEFLVSFYNNEISEKSEIFDDQFSVERPDGSNFTLKIRSTKLEDSAMYFCASSDYQGIHNEQFFGPGTRLTVL.

V is TRBV5-8 and J is TRBJ2-7; D may be TRBD2 (5 bases). The germline gives CDR1 SGHTS, CDR2 YDEGEE. The CDR3 length is 12 residues. V lost 4 bases and J lost 3, with 8 bases in between. CDR3 sequence reads: CASSRGLYEQYF. In nucleotides, the CDR3 is TGTGCCAGCAGCCGCGGGCTCTACGAGCAGTACTTC.

V usage is TRBV18 and J usage is TRBJ2-7, with D perhaps matching TRBD1 (6 bases). The CDR3 length is 16 residues. In germline, CDR1 is KGHSH, CDR2 LQKENI. V was trimmed by 0 bases and J by 0 bases, leaving 12 bases between them. CDR3 sequence (DNA): TGTGCCAGCTCACCACCCGGAGACAGGCACTCCTACGAGCAGTACTTC. Translated: CASSPPGDRHSYEQYF. The full variable domain, its missing parts supplied by reference TRBV18 and TRBJ2-7, is NAGVMQNPRHLVRRRGQEARLRCSPMKGHSHVYWYRQLPEEGLKFMVYLQKENIIDESGMPKERFSAEFPKEGPSILRIQQVVRGDSAAYFCASSPPGDRHSYEQYFGPGTRLTVT.

V usage is TRBV30 and J usage is TRBJ2-1, with 11 bases that match TRBD2. This CDR3 region has 15 residues. CDR1 and CDR2 (germline): GTSNPN, SVGIG (reference sequence). V was clipped by 4 bases and J by 2 bases; unmatched bases: 4. This CDR3 is CAWTSSGRPYNEQFF. The CDR3, as DNA: TGTGCCTGGACCTCTAGCGGGAGGCCCTACAATGAGCAGTTCTTC.

The gene calls are TRBV6-5 and TRBJ2-1; 7 nucleotides align to TRBD2. Germline CDR1 and CDR2: MNHEY and SVGAGI. The CDR3 length is 16 residues. V trimming: 4 bases; J trimming: 0 bases; junction bases outside the gene matches: 6. CDR3 in DNA: TGTGCCAGCAGTTCGAGCCCGGGGGGCTCCTACAATGAGCAGTTCTTC. Encoded protein: CASSSSPGGSYNEQFF.

The gene calls are TRBV11-2 and TRBJ2-6; tentative D call: TRBD1 (6 bases). Per the germline V gene, CDR1 is SGHAT and CDR2 is FQNNGV. Trimming left V 6 bases short and J 2 bases short, with 20 bases between. The CDR3 has 18 residues. CDR3 sequence reads: CASSQIYRDRPGANVLTF. The CDR3 DNA is TGTGCCAGCAGTCAAATTTACAGGGACCGGCCTGGGGCCAACGTCCTGACTTTC.

The gene calls are TRBV6-4 and TRBJ2-7, with D perhaps matching TRBD2 (5 bases). The CDR3 is made up of 12 amino acids. The V end lost 3 bases, the J end lost 2 bases, and 5 bases lay between the germline ends. The germline V gene has CDR1 MRHNA and CDR2 SNTAGT. The CDR3 loop is CASSEEAYEQYF. The CDR3 coding sequence is TGTGCCAGCAGTGAGGAGGCCTACGAGCAGTACTTC.

This clone showed up just once. The CDR3 here is CASSWAPAYGYTF. DNA of the CDR3: TGTGCCAGCTCCTGGGCCCCCGCCTATGGCTACACCTTC. J is TRBJ1-2 and V is TRBV18; D unclear. Germline V gives CDR1 KGHSH, CDR2 LQKENI. CDR3 length: 13 residues. Trimming took off 6 bases at V and 4 bases at J, with 12 bases between the two ends.

The gene calls are TRBV9 and TRBJ2-5; TRBD1 agrees at 10 bases. The J call may be wrong; the DNA end is better matched by TRBJ2-7. This CDR3 is built from 14 residues. Per germline, CDR1 SGDLS and CDR2 YYNGEE. CDR3 amino acids: CASSAGTGVYEQYF. The CDR3 nucleotides read TGTGCCAGCAGCGCCGGGACAGGGGTCTACGAGCAGTACTTC.

V and J are TRBV4-1 and TRBJ1-2, with 11 nucleotides matching TRBD1. The CDR3 sequence is 16 residues long. Germline trimming cut 0 bases from V and 4 bases from J; bases unmatched to any gene: 4. The V gene's germline CDR1 is MGHRA and CDR2 YSYEKL. The CDR3 protein is CASSQDPGQGGYGYTF. The CDR3 nucleotides are TGCGCCAGCAGCCAAGATCCGGGACAGGGGGGCTATGGCTACACCTTC.

The V and J genes are TRBV27 and TRBJ2-5; TRBD2 matches at 8 bases. V shed 0 bases, J shed 5 bases, and the junction held 2 bases outside the gene matches. Germline assignment: CDR1 MNHEY and CDR2 SMNVEV (reference sequence). The CDR3 has 14 amino acids. The CDR3 coding sequence is TGTGCCAGCAGTTTATCCGGGACTAGGGAGACCCAGTACTTC. Translation gives CASSLSGTRETQYF.

The chain is built from TRBV7-8 and TRBJ2-1; D is perhaps TRBD2 (6 bases). This CDR3 contains 16 residues. The ends were cut back, 5 bases at V and 0 bases at J, with 14 bases in the middle. Germline-derived CDR1 and CDR2 are SGHVS and FQNEAQ. CDR3 sequence: CASSRRTGSSYNEQFF. CDR3 bases: TGTGCCAGCAGCCGCAGGACCGGGAGCTCCTACAATGAGCAGTTCTTC.

This rearrangement joins TRBV2 to TRBJ2-7; 10 bases match TRBD2. Germline V gene lookup returns CDR1 SNHLY and CDR2 FYNNEI. The CDR3 loop spans 14 amino acids. The junction had 8 bases not matched to a gene; V was cut back by 5 bases and J by 7 bases. The CDR3 loop is CASSFGLAEEEQYF. The CDR3 coding sequence is TGTGCCAGCAGTTTCGGACTAGCGGAAGAGGAGCAGTACTTC.

The rearrangement uses TRBV9 and TRBJ2-3, with 8 bases identical to TRBD1. Germline CDR1 is SGDLS and CDR2 is YYNGEE. J was trimmed by 2 bases and V by 0 bases; bases with no gene match: 2. The CDR3 runs to 15 residues. The CDR3 here is CASSVADRVTDTQYF. The CDR3 coding sequence is TGTGCCAGCAGCGTAGCGGACAGGGTCACAGATACGCAGTATTTT.

This chain connects TRBV5-6 to TRBJ1-2; no clear D gene. The V and J ends lost 0 bases and 3 bases respectively, with 9 bases between them. Germline V gene sequence: CDR1 SGHDT, CDR2 YYEEEE. The CDR3 extends over 14 amino acids. CDR3 bases: TGTGCCAGCAGCTTGGTAGGTCAGGACTATGGCTACACCTTC. Translation gives CASSLVGQDYGYTF. Looking up the rest from reference TRBV5-6 and TRBJ1-2 gives the full variable domain: DAGVTQSPTHLIKTRGQQVTLRCSPKSGHDTVSWYQQALGQGPQFIFQYYEEEERQRGNFPDRFSGHQFPNYSSELNVNALLLGDSALYLCASSLVGQDYGYTFGSGTRLTVV.

This chain connects TRBV4-1 to TRBJ1-2; D not certain. Trimming stripped 4 bases from V and 8 bases from J, with 20 bases between. The CDR3 has 15 residues. Germline CDR1 is MGHRA and CDR2 is YSYEKL. CDR3 region: CASSPEPGTVKGYTF. For the CDR3, the DNA is TGCGCCAGCAGCCCAGAGCCGGGAACCGTAAAGGGCTACACCTTC.

The V call is TRBV7-3, the J call TRBJ2-2; D is possibly TRBD2 (5 bases). Per germline, CDR1 SGHTA and CDR2 FQGTGA. CDR3 length: 17 amino acids. Trimming shortened V by 4 bases and J by 5 bases, and 20 bases separated the two germline ends. The CDR3 loop is CASSWPLGGQRTGELFF. CDR3 bases: TGTGCCAGCAGCTGGCCCTTAGGCGGGCAAAGGACCGGGGAGCTGTTTTTT.

In its sample, this clone was seen once. V usage is TRBV7-9 and J usage is TRBJ2-7; D gene unclear. The V gene lost 2 bases and the J gene lost 2 bases, with 7 bases spanning the gap. The CDR3 is made up of 13 amino acids. Germline assignment: CDR1 SEHNR and CDR2 FQNEAQ (reference sequence). The CDR3 sequence is CASSLKPTYEQYF. The CDR3 nucleotides are TGTGCCAGCAGCTTAAAGCCTACCTACGAGCAGTACTTC.

The chain is built from TRBV7-9 and TRBJ2-1, with TRBD2 as a possible D gene (6 bases). V was cut by 5 bases and J by 0 bases, with 17 bases left in between. Germline assignment: CDR1 SEHNR and CDR2 FQNEAQ (reference sequence). This CDR3 region has 17 residues. The CDR3 spells CASSPKGLQSSYNEQFF. CDR3 sequence (DNA): TGTGCCAGCAGCCCCAAGGGACTTCAAAGCTCCTACAATGAGCAGTTCTTC.

This chain connects TRBV11-3 to TRBJ2-1, with D perhaps TRBD1 (7 bases). Germline CDR1 reads SGHNT; CDR2 reads YENEEA. Trimming removed 2 bases from V and 10 bases from J, with 9 bases in between. The CDR3 contains 12 residues. The CDR3 DNA follows: TGTGCCAGCAGCTTACAGGGGGGAGAGCAGTTCTTC. Protein product: CASSLQGGEQFF.

J is TRBJ2-1 and V is TRBV5-1; no definite D call. Trimming cost V 1 base and J 7 bases, with 6 bases left between them. This CDR3 is built from 12 residues. Germline CDR1 SGHRS, CDR2 YFSETQ. This CDR3 reads CASSLSRNEQFF. The CDR3 coding sequence is TGCGCCAGCAGCTTGTCCCGGAATGAGCAGTTCTTC.

This chain uses TRBV7-8 with TRBJ2-1, with 8 nucleotides matching TRBD2. From germline, CDR1 is SGHVS and CDR2 FQNEAQ. The CDR3 contains 18 residues. V lost 1 base, J lost 6 bases, and 14 bases stayed unmatched. CDR3 loop: CASSLVQAGEIYSNEQFF. The CDR3 DNA reads TGTGCCAGCAGCTTAGTTCAAGCGGGAGAGATATATAGCAATGAGCAGTTCTTC.

This clone has just a few counts. The rearrangement joins TRBV6-1 to TRBJ1-2; 7 bases are a match to TRBD1. The germline gives CDR1 MNHNS, CDR2 SASEGT. The CDR3 covers 14 residues. Trimming took 1 base from V and 4 from J; bases not matched to a gene: 3. This CDR3 is CASSEGDSVYGYTF. CDR3 sequence (DNA): TGTGCCAGCAGTGAAGGGGACAGCGTCTATGGCTACACCTTC.

The rearrangement joins TRBV12-5 to TRBJ2-2; no definite D call. This CDR3 has 14 amino acids. Germline V gives CDR1 LGHNT, CDR2 FRNRAP. V lost 2 bases and J 5 bases, leaving 9 bases between the germline ends. The CDR3 DNA is TGTGCTAGTGGTTTGATCGGTTTAACCGGGGAGCTGTTTTTT. Translation gives CASGLIGLTGELFF.

The chain carries TRBV29-1 and TRBJ1-1; TRBD1 is a possible D gene (6 bases). V was trimmed by 3 bases and J by 2 bases, leaving 13 bases between them. From germline, CDR1 is SQVTM and CDR2 ANQGSEA. CDR3 size: 14 residues. CDR3 sequence reads: CSVDKTRGNTEAFF. CDR3 bases: TGCAGCGTTGATAAAACCAGGGGTAACACTGAAGCTTTCTTT.